Below are 10 T cell receptor beta chains sequenced from a single sample in a study of cytomegalovirus exposure and HLA in healthy donors. PCR used 60 Vbeta primers and 13 Jbeta primers. Clones were sequenced by immunoSEQ multiplex PCR, and TCRdb holds only the in-frame ones, with some missing. The profile shows 150,000 to 200,000 clones, around 80% of them singletons. What was sequenced was PBMCs. Receptors originate from a girl between 10 and 17 years old in good health and CMV-seropositive.

The V gene is TRBV7-3, the J gene TRBJ1-1, with 7 bases matching TRBD1. J gave up 1 base and V 5 bases, and 7 bases lay outside the gene matches. This CDR3 region has 15 residues. CDR1 is SGHTA, CDR2 FQGTGA, per germline. CDR3 sequence reads: CASSVSGQRNTEAFF. The DNA for the CDR3 is TGTGCCAGCAGCGTATCGGGACAGCGGAACACTGAAGCTTTCTTT.

The chain has TRBV7-9 and TRBJ1-1; perhaps TRBD1 as D (6 bases). Germline CDR1 and CDR2: SEHNR and FQNEAQ (reference sequence). CDR3 length equals 15 residues. V was clipped by 5 bases and J by 1 base, with 14 bases between them. The CDR3, as DNA: TGTGCCAGCAGCCTTACCGACAGGCAGAACACTGAAGCTTTCTTT. It yields the protein CASSLTDRQNTEAFF.

The chain recombines TRBV7-3 with TRBJ1-1; D is possibly TRBD1 (5 bases). The CDR3 runs to 16 residues. The germline gives CDR1 SGHTA, CDR2 FQGTGA. The V and J ends lost 2 bases and 0 bases respectively, with 13 bases between them. CDR3: CASSLEMTDLNTEAFF. CDR3 DNA sequence: TGTGCCAGCAGCTTAGAAATGACAGACCTGAACACTGAAGCTTTCTTT.

The chain joins TRBV14 to TRBJ2-2; possibly TRBD1 for D (5 bases). V was pared by 5 bases and J by 4 bases, with 17 bases between. CDR3 length: 16 amino acids. CDR1 is SGHDN, CDR2 FVKESK, per germline. The CDR3 DNA follows: TGTGCCAGCAGCGAATTCGACAGTGCGGCCACCGGGGAGCTGTTTTTT. This gives the protein CASSEFDSAATGELFF.

The chain combines TRBV29-1 with TRBJ2-1, with 8 bases lining up with TRBD2. V was clipped by 6 bases and J by 8 bases; unmatched bases: 9. Looked up from germline, CDR1 is SQVTM and CDR2 is ANQGSEA. CDR3 size: 13 residues. The CDR3 coding sequence is TGCAGCGTACAGCGGGAGAGAACTGATGAGCAGTTCTTC. Protein: CSVQRERTDEQFF.

The J gene is TRBJ2-7, the V gene TRBV28, with 7 positions matching TRBD2. Germline CDR1 is MDHEN and CDR2 is SYDVKM. CDR3 length: 14 amino acids. The ends lost 6 bases at V and 0 bases at J; junction bases unmatched: 5. This CDR3 reads CASSQAGTSYEQYF. DNA of the CDR3: TGTGCCAGCAGCCAAGCGGGAACCTCCTACGAGCAGTACTTC.

This chain uses TRBV6-1 with TRBJ1-4, with TRBD1 identical over 7 bases. CDR3 length: 15 residues. Germline CDR1 and CDR2: MNHNS and SASEGT. V trimming: 4 bases; J trimming: 4 bases; junction bases outside the gene matches: 6. CDR3 nucleotides: TGTGCCAGCAGTGCCCGACAGGGACTTAATGAAAAACTGTTTTTT. Amino acid sequence: CASSARQGLNEKLFF.

The chain couples TRBV6-1 to TRBJ1-5; the match to TRBD1 covers 9 bases. This CDR3 region has 16 residues. The junction had 7 bases not matched to a gene; V was cut back by 4 bases and J by 3 bases. Germline values: CDR1 MNHNS, CDR2 SASEGT. In nucleotides, the CDR3 is TGTGCCAGCAGTGCTGGGACAGGGACTCACAATCAGCCCCAGCATTTT. It codes for CASSAGTGTHNQPQHF.

J is TRBJ1-1 and V is TRBV29-1, with 7 positions matching TRBD1. Unmatched junction bases numbered 5, after V lost 7 bases and J lost 3 bases. CDR3 length: 12 residues. The germline V gene encodes CDR1 SQVTM and CDR2 ANQGSEA. Here the CDR3 DNA reads TGCAGCGGCCTGACAGGGTACACTGAAGCTTTCTTT. Protein: CSGLTGYTEAFF.

This rearrangement joins TRBV11-2 to TRBJ2-5; D gene ambiguous. CDR3 length equals 15 residues. V gave up 0 bases and J gave up 4 bases, with 12 bases separating them. Germline V gene data show CDR1 as SGHAT and CDR2 as FQNNGV. CDR3 nucleotides: TGTGCCAGCAGCTTAGATTCAGGTTCGCGAGAGACCCAGTACTTC. Translation: CASSLDSGSRETQYF.